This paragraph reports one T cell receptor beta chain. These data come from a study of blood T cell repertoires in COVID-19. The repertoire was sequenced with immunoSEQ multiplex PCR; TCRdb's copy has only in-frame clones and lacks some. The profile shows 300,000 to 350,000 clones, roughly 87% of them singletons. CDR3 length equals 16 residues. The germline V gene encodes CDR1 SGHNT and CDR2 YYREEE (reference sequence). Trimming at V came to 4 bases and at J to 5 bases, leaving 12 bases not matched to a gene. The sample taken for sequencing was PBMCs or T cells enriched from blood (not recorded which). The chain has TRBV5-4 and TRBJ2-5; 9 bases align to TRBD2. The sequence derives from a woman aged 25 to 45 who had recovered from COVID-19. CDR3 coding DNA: TGTGCCAGCAGCGTGGGTGGAGCGGGGGGCTGGGAGACCCAGTACTTC. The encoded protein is CASSVGGAGGWETQYF.